This T cell receptor (beta chain) was sequenced in a study of blood T cells in healthy people across ages. It was with a sample-barcoded 5' primer and a J-beta primer mix that a second PCR of roughly 6 to 12 cycles was run. MiXCR, run by TCRdb on the 5' RACE reads, gives a single entry per CDR3 protein. The sample lists fewer than 2,000,000 distinct CDR3 sequences, 35% to 50% occurring once. Specimen: blood. The receptor was derived from a human donor in good health.

Here the CDR3 reads CASSTGEQETQYF. The CDR3 nucleotides read TGTGCCAGCTCGACAGGGGAACAAGAGACCCAGTACTTC. V usage is TRBV6-2 or TRBV6-3 and J usage is TRBJ2-5; TRBD1 aligns across 8 bases. This CDR3 contains 13 residues. Germline V gene data show CDR1 as MNHEY and CDR2 as SVGEGT. With V trimmed by 8 bases and J by 2 bases, 4 bases remained unmatched.